Below, 23 T cell receptor beta chains from the same sample are listed, as sequenced in a study of blood T cell repertoires in COVID-19 (dated by TCRdb to about 2020). The library was built by means of the immunoSEQ multiplex PCR assay. In TCRdb, the immuneACCESS table is reduced to in-frame sequences with V and J assigned. These tables do not hold every clone; where another copy was compared, an unresolved V gene accounts for under half, and the others remain unexplained. This sample lists roughly 100,000 clones; around 84% were detected once. 15% of the sample comes from the top ten. What was sequenced was peripheral blood. These receptors all stem from a woman aged 80 or over with acute or convalescent COVID-19.

This chain connects TRBV28 to TRBJ1-1; weak D call: TRBD1 (5 bases). The CDR3 is 15 residues long. Trimming pared 1 base from V and 0 bases from J, leaving 9 bases between. CDR1 is MDHEN and CDR2 is SYDVKM in the germline V gene. The CDR3 DNA reads as TGTGCCAGCAGTTTATTAAACAGGATGAACACTGAAGCTTTCTTT. Translated: CASSLLNRMNTEAFF.

This chain joins TRBV2 and TRBJ2-7; TRBD1 matches 9 bases. Looked up from germline, CDR1 is SNHLY and CDR2 is FYNNEI. CDR3 length equals 14 residues. V dropped 4 bases and J dropped 2; count of bases not matched to a gene: 3. CDR3 amino acids: CASSAGQGTYEQYF. CDR3 in DNA: TGTGCCAGCAGTGCGGGACAGGGAACCTACGAGCAGTACTTC.

CDR3: CASRWTSGSTEQFF. The CDR3, as DNA: TGTGCCAGCAGGTGGACTAGCGGGAGCACTGAGCAGTTCTTC. J is TRBJ2-1 and V is TRBV6-5; 13 positions match TRBD2. The germline V gene encodes CDR1 MNHEY and CDR2 SVGAGI. This CDR3 spans 14 amino acids. The ends lost 6 bases at V and 9 bases at J; junction bases unmatched: 5.

V and J are TRBV5-1 and TRBJ2-1; 14 bases match TRBD2. Trimming removed 2 bases from V and 6 bases from J; junction bases left unmatched: 1. The CDR3 is 15 amino acids. CDR1 is SGHRS, CDR2 YFSETQ, per germline. CDR3 sequence reads: CASSFGLAGGNEQFF. The CDR3 DNA sequence: TGCGCCAGCAGCTTCGGACTAGCGGGAGGCAATGAGCAGTTCTTC.

This chain connects TRBV19 to TRBJ2-7; D might be TRBD2 (6 bases). Trimming shortened V by 5 bases and J by 2 bases, and 13 bases separated the two germline ends. The germline CDR1 and CDR2 sequences are LNHDA and SQIVND (reference sequence). There are 14 residues in the CDR3. CDR3 coding DNA: TGTGCCAGTAGTTTAACGGGACTTGCCTACGAGCAGTACTTC. It specifies CASSLTGLAYEQYF.

The V and J genes are TRBV5-4 and TRBJ2-1, with TRBD2 as a possible D gene (7 bases). Trimming left V 4 bases short and J 3 bases short, with 17 bases between. Germline CDR1 SGHNT, CDR2 YYREEE (reference sequence). This CDR3 contains 16 residues. This CDR3 reads CASSEGGQGIYNEQFF. The CDR3 DNA reads TGTGCCAGCAGCGAGGGGGGGCAGGGGATCTACAATGAGCAGTTCTTC.

The J gene is TRBJ2-1, the V gene TRBV2; TRBD2 is a possible D gene (5 bases). Germline assignment: CDR1 SNHLY and CDR2 FYNNEI. The CDR3 consists of 12 residues. V was shortened by 6 bases and J by 6 bases, with 9 bases between the two germline ends. Here the CDR3 reads CASRSGVNEQFF. The CDR3 DNA is TGTGCCAGCAGATCCGGGGTCAATGAGCAGTTCTTC.

The rearrangement joins TRBV5-4 to TRBJ1-1; 9 bases match TRBD1. The J segment lost 6 bases and the V segment lost 3 bases, leaving 3 bases of the junction unmatched. Germline V gene data show CDR1 as SGHNT and CDR2 as YYREEE (reference sequence). The CDR3 loop spans 13 amino acids. DNA of the CDR3: TGTGCCAGCAGCTACACAGGGGGCTCTGAAGCTTTCTTT. It yields the protein CASSYTGGSEAFF.

This chain links TRBV12-3 or TRBV12-4 with TRBJ1-1, with 11 bases matching TRBD1. The CDR3 sequence is 12 residues long. Trimming cost V 7 bases and J 10 bases; bases outside gene matches: 5. CDR3 amino acids: CASTRTGGRAFF. CDR3 DNA sequence: TGTGCCAGCACCCGGACAGGGGGCAGAGCTTTCTTT.

This chain uses TRBV7-9 with TRBJ1-1; D not certain. Germline values: CDR1 SEHNR, CDR2 FQNEAQ (reference sequence). This CDR3 is 12 amino acids long. Trimming left V 1 base short and J 9 bases short, with 9 bases between. Here the CDR3 reads CASSLGVFQAFF. The CDR3 region has the DNA TGTGCCAGCAGCTTAGGCGTTTTTCAAGCTTTCTTT. The full variable domain, completed using reference TRBV7-9 and TRBJ1-1, is DTGVSQNPRHKITKRGQNVTFRCDPISEHNRLYWYRQTLGQGPEFLTYFQNEAQLEKSRLLSDRFSAERPKGSFSTLEIQRTEQGDSAMYLCASSLGVFQAFFGQGTRLTVV.

The gene calls are TRBV9 and TRBJ1-1; 7 bases agree with TRBD1. CDR3 length equals 16 residues. J lost 0 bases, V lost 4 bases, and 9 bases had no gene match. Germline V gene sequence: CDR1 SGDLS, CDR2 YYNGEE. CDR3 sequence: CASSRTGTVVNTEAFF. The DNA of the CDR3 is TGTGCCAGCAGCAGGACCGGGACAGTAGTGAACACTGAAGCTTTCTTT.

The V gene is TRBV5-4, the J gene TRBJ2-1; 8 bases align to TRBD1. Germline V gene data show CDR1 as SGHNT and CDR2 as YYREEE (reference sequence). There are 15 residues in the CDR3. V lost 0 bases, J lost 7 bases, and 6 bases stayed unmatched. The CDR3 coding sequence is TGTGCCAGCAGCTTGGACAGGGGGGTGGGGAATGAGCAGTTCTTC. It encodes CASSLDRGVGNEQFF.

This chain links TRBV11-1 with TRBJ1-4; no clear D. V was trimmed by 9 bases and J by 16 bases, leaving 12 bases between them. The V gene's germline CDR1 is SGHAT and CDR2 FQDESV (reference sequence). The CDR3 runs 9 residues. The CDR3 reads CARKGVPFF. The CDR3 DNA is TGTGCCAGAAAGGGAGTACCGTTTTTT.

CDR3 residues: CASSQVLGRLNTEAFF. The CDR3 nucleotides are TGCGCCAGCAGCCAAGTTTTAGGGAGATTGAACACTGAAGCTTTCTTT. The rearrangement uses TRBV4-1 and TRBJ1-1, with D unresolved. This CDR3 has 16 residues. Germline V gives CDR1 MGHRA, CDR2 YSYEKL. V lost 1 base and J lost 0, with 12 bases in between.

This clone turned up a few times. The V gene is TRBV19, the J gene TRBJ1-1, with a tentative D call TRBD1 (5 bases). Trimming removed 5 bases at V and 4 bases at J, with 14 bases between. Germline loops: CDR1 LNHDA, CDR2 SQIVND (reference sequence). This CDR3 has 14 amino acids. The CDR3 sequence is CASSSGGAGTEAFF. CDR3 coding DNA: TGTGCCAGTAGTTCCGGCGGGGCTGGCACTGAAGCTTTCTTT.

The chain links TRBV27 to TRBJ2-7, with D tentatively TRBD1 (6 bases). V was clipped by 3 bases and J by 6 bases, with 9 bases between them. The germline CDR1 and CDR2 sequences are MNHEY and SMNVEV (reference sequence). This CDR3 is 12 amino acids long. The CDR3 reads CASSLTGGEQYV. In DNA, the CDR3 is TGTGCCAGCAGTTTGACAGGAGGCGAGCAGTACGTC.

The genes are TRBV7-2 and TRBJ2-3; 8 bases agree with TRBD2. Per germline, CDR1 SGHTA and CDR2 FQGNSA. V dropped 3 bases and J dropped 8; count of bases not matched to a gene: 4. The CDR3 length is 13 residues. The CDR3 sequence: CASSFSAGGTQYF. The CDR3 DNA is TGTGCCAGCAGCTTCAGCGCGGGGGGTACGCAGTATTTT.

The CDR3 DNA is TGTGCCAGTAGTATGGGGACTGTTAAAAGCTATGGCTACACCTTC. It is translated as CASSMGTVKSYGYTF. V is TRBV19 and J is TRBJ1-2; D is perhaps TRBD1 (5 bases). The CDR3 loop spans 15 amino acids. V dropped 3 bases and J dropped 4 bases, with 15 bases sitting between them. Germline V CDR1 and CDR2: LNHDA, SQIVND (reference sequence).

This chain links TRBV7-9 with TRBJ2-1; D call uncertain. Trimming shortened V by 3 bases and J by 9 bases, and 15 bases separated the two germline ends. This CDR3 comprises 14 residues. Germline V CDR1 and CDR2: SEHNR, FQNEAQ (reference sequence). CDR3 protein: CASSLSAALGEQFF. CDR3 sequence (DNA): TGTGCCAGCAGCTTGAGCGCCGCCTTGGGTGAGCAGTTCTTC.

Only one count was recorded for this clone. The CDR3 loop reads CASSLEWTGELFF. CDR3 DNA: TGTGCCAGCAGCTTGGAGTGGACCGGGGAGCTGTTTTTT. The chain combines TRBV11-3 with TRBJ2-2; no firm D call. The germline V gene has CDR1 SGHNT and CDR2 YENEEA. The germline V and J ends were trimmed by 3 bases and 5 bases, with 7 bases remaining between them. CDR3 length equals 13 residues.

The genes are TRBV19 and TRBJ2-4, with 9 bases aligning to TRBD1. J lost 13 bases, V lost 3 bases, and 10 bases had no gene match. CDR1 LNHDA and CDR2 SQIVND come from the germline V gene (reference sequence). The CDR3 totals 14 residues. The CDR3 reads CASSISGTGRVQYF. CDR3 sequence (DNA): TGTGCCAGTAGTATTTCCGGGACAGGGCGGGTCCAGTACTTC. The whole variable domain, filled in from reference TRBV19 and TRBJ2-4, reads DGGITQSPKYLFRKEGQNVTLSCEQNLNHDAMYWYRQDPGQGLRLIYYSQIVNDFQKGDIAEGYSVSREKKESFPLTVTSAQKNPTAFYLCASSISGTGRVQYFGAGTRLSVL.

The V gene is TRBV6-6, the J gene TRBJ2-1; D is ambiguous. This CDR3 has 11 amino acids. CDR1 is MNHNY, CDR2 SVGAGI, per germline (reference sequence). Between the trimmed V and J ends, which lost 6 bases and 9 bases, there was a span of 9 bases. CDR3 protein: CASSQVAEQFF. Here the CDR3 DNA reads TGTGCCAGCAGCCAAGTAGCTGAGCAGTTCTTC.

V and J are TRBV5-1 and TRBJ1-4; D not resolved. From germline, CDR1 is SGHRS and CDR2 YFSETQ. Trimming removed 4 bases from V and 2 bases from J, with 9 bases in between. CDR3 length: 14 residues. The CDR3 nucleotides read TGCGCCAGCAGCGCTCTGGCTACTAATGAAAAACTGTTTTTT. Translated: CASSALATNEKLFF. The full variable domain, completed using reference TRBV5-1 and TRBJ1-4, is KAGVTQTPRYLIKTRGQQVTLSCSPISGHRSVSWYQQTPGQGLQFLFEYFSETQRNKGNFPGRFSGRQFSNSRSEMNVSTLELGDSALYLCASSALATNEKLFFGSGTQLSVL.